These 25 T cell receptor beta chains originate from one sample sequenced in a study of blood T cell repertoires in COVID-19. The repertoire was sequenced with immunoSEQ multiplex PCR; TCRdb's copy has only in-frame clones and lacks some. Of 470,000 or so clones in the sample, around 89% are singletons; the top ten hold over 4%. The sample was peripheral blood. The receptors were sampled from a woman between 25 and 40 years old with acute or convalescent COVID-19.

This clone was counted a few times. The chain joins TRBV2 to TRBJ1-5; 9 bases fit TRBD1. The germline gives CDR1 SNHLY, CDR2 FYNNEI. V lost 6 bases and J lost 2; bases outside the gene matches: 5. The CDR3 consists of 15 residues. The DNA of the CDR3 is TGTGCCAGCAGGGACAGGGGCACGGGCAATCAGCCCCAGCATTTT. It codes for CASRDRGTGNQPQHF.

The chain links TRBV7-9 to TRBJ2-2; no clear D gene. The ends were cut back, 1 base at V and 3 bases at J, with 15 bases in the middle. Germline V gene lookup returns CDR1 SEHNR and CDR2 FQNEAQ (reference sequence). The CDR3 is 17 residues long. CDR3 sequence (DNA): TGTGCCAGCAGCTTAGATTACGGGTTCGGTGACACCGGGGAGCTGTTTTTT. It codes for CASSLDYGFGDTGELFF.

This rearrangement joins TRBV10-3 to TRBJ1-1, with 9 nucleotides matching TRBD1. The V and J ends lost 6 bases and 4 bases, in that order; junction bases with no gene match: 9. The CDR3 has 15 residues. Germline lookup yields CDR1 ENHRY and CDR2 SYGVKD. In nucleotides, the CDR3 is TGTGCCATCAGGGACACCGACAGGGGGGGCACTGAAGCTTTCTTT. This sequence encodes CAIRDTDRGGTEAFF.

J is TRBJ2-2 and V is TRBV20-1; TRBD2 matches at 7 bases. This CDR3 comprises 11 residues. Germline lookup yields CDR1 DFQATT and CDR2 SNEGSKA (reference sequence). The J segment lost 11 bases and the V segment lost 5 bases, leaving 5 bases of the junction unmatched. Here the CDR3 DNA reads TGCAGTGCTGGGGGGACTACTGAGCTGTTTTTT. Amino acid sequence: CSAGGTTELFF.

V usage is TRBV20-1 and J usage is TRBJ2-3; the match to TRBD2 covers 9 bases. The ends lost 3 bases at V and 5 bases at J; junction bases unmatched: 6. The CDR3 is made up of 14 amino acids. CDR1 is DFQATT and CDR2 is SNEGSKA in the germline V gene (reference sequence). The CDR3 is CSASVAGGKDTQYF. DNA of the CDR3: TGCAGTGCTAGTGTGGCGGGGGGGAAAGATACGCAGTATTTT.

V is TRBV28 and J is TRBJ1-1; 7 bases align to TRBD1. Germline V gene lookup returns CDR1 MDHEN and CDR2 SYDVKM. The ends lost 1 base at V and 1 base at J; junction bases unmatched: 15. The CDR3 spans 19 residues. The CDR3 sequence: CASSLFVMAGGTTNTEAFF. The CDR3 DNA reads TGTGCCAGCAGTTTATTTGTGATGGCAGGGGGTACCACGAACACTGAAGCTTTCTTT.

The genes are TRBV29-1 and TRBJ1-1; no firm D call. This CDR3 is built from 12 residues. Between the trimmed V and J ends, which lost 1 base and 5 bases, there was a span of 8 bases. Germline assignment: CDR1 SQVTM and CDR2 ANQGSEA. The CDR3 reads CSVEGRGTEAFF. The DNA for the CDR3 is TGCAGCGTTGAAGGGCGGGGAACTGAAGCTTTCTTT.

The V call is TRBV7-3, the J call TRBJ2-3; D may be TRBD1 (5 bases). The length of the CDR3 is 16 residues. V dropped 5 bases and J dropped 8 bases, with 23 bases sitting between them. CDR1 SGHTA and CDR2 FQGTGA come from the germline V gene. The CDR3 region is CASSLGGSAPQGTQYF. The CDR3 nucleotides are TGTGCCAGCAGCCTGGGTGGGTCCGCCCCCCAGGGTACGCAGTATTTT.

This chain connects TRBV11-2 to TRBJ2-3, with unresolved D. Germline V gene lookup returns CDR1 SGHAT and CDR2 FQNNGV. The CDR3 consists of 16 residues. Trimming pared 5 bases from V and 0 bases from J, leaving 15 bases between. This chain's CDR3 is CASSASSTTSTDTQYF. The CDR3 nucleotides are TGTGCCAGCAGCGCCTCTAGTACCACTAGCACAGATACGCAGTATTTT.

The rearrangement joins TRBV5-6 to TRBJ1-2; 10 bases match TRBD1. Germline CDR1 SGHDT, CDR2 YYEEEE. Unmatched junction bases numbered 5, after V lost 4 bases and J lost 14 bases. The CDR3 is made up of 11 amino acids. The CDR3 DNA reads TGTGCCAGCAGCGGGGGGACAGGGGATACCTTC. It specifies CASSGGTGDTF.

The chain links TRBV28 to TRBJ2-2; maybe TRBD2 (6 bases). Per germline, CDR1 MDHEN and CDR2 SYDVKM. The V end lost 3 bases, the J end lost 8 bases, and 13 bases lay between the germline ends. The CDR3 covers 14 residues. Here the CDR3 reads CASSFVVGGGELFF. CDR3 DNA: TGTGCCAGCAGTTTCGTAGTCGGGGGAGGGGAGCTGTTTTTT.

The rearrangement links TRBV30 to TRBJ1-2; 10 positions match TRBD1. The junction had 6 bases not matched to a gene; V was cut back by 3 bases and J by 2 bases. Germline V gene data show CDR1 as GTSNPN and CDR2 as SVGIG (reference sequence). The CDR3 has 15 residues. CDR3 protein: CAWSVRDRGNYGYTF. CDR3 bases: TGTGCCTGGAGCGTCAGGGACAGGGGAAACTATGGCTACACCTTC.

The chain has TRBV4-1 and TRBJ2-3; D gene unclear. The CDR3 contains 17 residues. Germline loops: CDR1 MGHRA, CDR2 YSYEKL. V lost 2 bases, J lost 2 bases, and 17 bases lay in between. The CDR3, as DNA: TGCGCCAGCAGCCAACTTTATGGGCAGGATCTCACAGATACGCAGTATTTT. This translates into CASSQLYGQDLTDTQYF.

Here the CDR3 reads CASSPRADRGIFTEAFF. The CDR3 coding sequence is TGTGCCAGCAGCCCGAGGGCAGACAGGGGGATTTTCACTGAAGCTTTCTTT. The genes are TRBV5-4 and TRBJ1-1; 9 bases are shared with TRBD1. This CDR3 has 17 residues. V dropped 4 bases and J dropped 4; count of bases not matched to a gene: 14. Germline V gives CDR1 SGHNT, CDR2 YYREEE (reference sequence).

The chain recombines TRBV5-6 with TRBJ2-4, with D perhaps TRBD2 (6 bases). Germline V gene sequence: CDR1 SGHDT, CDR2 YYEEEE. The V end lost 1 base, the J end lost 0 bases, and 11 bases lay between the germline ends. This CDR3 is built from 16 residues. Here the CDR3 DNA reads TGTGCCAGCAGCTTGATTCCGGGGGTAGCCAAAAACATTCAGTACTTC. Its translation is CASSLIPGVAKNIQYF.

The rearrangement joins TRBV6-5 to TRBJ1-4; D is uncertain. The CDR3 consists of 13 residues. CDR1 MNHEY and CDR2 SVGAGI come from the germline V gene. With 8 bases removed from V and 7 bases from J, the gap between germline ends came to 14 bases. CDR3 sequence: CASQGGYGEKLFF. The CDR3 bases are TGTGCCAGCCAAGGAGGGTACGGTGAAAAACTGTTTTTT.

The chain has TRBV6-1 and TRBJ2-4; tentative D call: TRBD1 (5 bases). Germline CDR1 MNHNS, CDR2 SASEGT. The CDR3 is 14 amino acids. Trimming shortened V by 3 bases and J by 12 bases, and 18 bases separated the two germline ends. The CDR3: CASSDLRQTKDQYF. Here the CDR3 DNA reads TGTGCCAGCAGTGATTTAAGACAGACAAAAGATCAGTACTTC.

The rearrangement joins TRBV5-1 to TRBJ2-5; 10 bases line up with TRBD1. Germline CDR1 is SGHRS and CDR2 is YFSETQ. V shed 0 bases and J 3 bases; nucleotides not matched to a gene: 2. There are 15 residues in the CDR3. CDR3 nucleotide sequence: TGCGCCAGCAGCTTGGGGGACAGGGGAAAAGAGACCCAGTACTTC. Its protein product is CASSLGDRGKETQYF. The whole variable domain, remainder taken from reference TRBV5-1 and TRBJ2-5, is KAGVTQTPRYLIKTRGQQVTLSCSPISGHRSVSWYQQTPGQGLQFLFEYFSETQRNKGNFPGRFSGRQFSNSRSEMNVSTLELGDSALYLCASSLGDRGKETQYFGPGTRLLVL.

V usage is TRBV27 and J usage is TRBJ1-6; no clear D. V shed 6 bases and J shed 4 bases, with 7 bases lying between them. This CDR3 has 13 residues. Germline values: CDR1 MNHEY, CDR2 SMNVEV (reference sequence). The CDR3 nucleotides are TGTGCCAGCAGCCTCCCTTATAATTCACCCCTCCACTTT. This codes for CASSLPYNSPLHF.

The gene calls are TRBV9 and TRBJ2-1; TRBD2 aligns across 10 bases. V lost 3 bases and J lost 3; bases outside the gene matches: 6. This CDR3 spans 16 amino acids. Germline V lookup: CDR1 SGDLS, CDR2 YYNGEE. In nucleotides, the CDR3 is TGTGCCAGCAGCGAAGCGGGGGGGCCGGGCTACAATGAGCAGTTCTTC. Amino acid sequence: CASSEAGGPGYNEQFF.

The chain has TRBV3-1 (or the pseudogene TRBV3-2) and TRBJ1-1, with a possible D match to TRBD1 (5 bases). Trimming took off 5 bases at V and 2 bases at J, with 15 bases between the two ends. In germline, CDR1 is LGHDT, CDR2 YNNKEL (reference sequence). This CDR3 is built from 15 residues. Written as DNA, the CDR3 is TGTGCCAGCAGCGTAGGTAGGGGTTTTAACACTGAAGCTTTCTTT. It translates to CASSVGRGFNTEAFF.

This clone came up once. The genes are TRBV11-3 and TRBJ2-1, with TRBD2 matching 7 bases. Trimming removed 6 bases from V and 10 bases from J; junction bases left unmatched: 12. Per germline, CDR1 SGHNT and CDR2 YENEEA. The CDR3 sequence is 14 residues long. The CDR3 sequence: CASSREGAHPEQFF. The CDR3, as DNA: TGTGCCAGCAGTAGGGAGGGTGCACATCCCGAGCAGTTCTTC.

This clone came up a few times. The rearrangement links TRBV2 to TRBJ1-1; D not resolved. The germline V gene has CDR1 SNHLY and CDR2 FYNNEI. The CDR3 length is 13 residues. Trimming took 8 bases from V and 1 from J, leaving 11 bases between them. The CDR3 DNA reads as TGTGCCAGCGGTCTGAGATCGAACACTGAAGCTTTCTTT. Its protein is CASGLRSNTEAFF. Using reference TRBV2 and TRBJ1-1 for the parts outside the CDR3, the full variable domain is EPEVTQTPSHQVTQMGQEVILRCVPISNHLYFYWYRQILGQKVEFLVSFYNNEISEKSEIFDDQFSVERPDGSNFTLKIRSTKLEDSAMYFCASGLRSNTEAFFGQGTRLTVV.

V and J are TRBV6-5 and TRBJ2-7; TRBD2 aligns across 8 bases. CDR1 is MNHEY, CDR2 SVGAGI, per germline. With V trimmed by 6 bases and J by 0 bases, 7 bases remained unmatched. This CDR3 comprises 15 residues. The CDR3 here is CASSFSGASSYEQYF. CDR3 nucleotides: TGTGCCAGCAGCTTTAGCGGGGCGAGCTCCTACGAGCAGTACTTC.

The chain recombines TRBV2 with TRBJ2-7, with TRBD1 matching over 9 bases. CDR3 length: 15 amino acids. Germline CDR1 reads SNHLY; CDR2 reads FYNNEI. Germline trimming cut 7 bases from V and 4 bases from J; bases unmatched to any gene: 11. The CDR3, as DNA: TGTGCCAGCAACATACCCGGGACAGGGATGTACGAGCAGTACTTC. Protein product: CASNIPGTGMYEQYF.